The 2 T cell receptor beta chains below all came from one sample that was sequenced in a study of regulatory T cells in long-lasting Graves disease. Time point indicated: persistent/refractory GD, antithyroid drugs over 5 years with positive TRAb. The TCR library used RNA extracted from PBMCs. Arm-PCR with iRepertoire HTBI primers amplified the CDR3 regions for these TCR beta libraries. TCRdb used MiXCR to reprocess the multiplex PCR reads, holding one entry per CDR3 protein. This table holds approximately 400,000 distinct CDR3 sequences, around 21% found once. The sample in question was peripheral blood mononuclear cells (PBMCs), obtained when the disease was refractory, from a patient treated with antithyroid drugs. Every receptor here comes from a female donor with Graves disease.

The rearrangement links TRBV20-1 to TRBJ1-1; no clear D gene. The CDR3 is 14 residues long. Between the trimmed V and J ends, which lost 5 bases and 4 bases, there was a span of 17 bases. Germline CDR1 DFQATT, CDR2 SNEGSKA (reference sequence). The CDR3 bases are TGCAGTGCTCCCGGGCCCACCACCACCACTGAAGCTTTCTTT. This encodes CSAPGPTTTTEAFF.

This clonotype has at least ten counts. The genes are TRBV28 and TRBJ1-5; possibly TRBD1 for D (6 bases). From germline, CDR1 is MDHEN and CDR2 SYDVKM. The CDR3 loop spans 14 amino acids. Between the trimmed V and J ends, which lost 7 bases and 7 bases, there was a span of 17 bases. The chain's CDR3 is CASTGAGATQPQHF. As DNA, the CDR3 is TGTGCCAGCACCGGGGCAGGGGCGACCCAGCCCCAGCATTTT.